This TCR beta chain originates from a study of T-cell memory formation after mild COVID-19. This clonotype was picked up a small number of times. The antigen is unknown. Study results and caveats: CD4+ contracting clones were found mainly in CM and EM, and CD8+ ones in EMRA. Some clones that responded turned up in pre-infection memory, which suggests that cross-reactive memory joined in. Later expanders leaned CD4+, whereas clones that contracted between day 15 and 85 were balanced CD4/CD8.

Trimming cost V 4 bases and J 10 bases, with 13 bases left between them. CDR1 is MGHRA and CDR2 is YSYEKL in the germline V gene. The CDR3 loop spans 12 amino acids. Using constant-segment primers, 5'RACE produced TCR alpha and TCR beta cDNA libraries carrying sample barcodes and UMIs. MiXCR was run by TCRdb on the 5' RACE reads, yielding one entry per CDR3 protein. Of some 300,000 distinct CDR3 sequences listed, 15% to 20% are singletons. The sequenced sample consisted of PBMCs or a T cell subset sorted from them (not recorded which). The V and J genes are TRBV4-1 and TRBJ1-1, with D perhaps matching TRBD1 (6 bases). This TCR derives from a young man who had mild COVID-19 (a few samples of this study predate the infection). Cell type and time point are not known. In DNA, the CDR3 is TGCGCCAGCAGCCTTACAGGGCAGGGAGCTTTCTTT. Encoded protein: CASSLTGQGAFF.